This TCR beta chain derives from a study of post-analysis software for immune sequencing data. As for the study in general: Some patients lacked subtype; others had relapsing-remitting, secondary progressive or progressive-relapsing disease.

The study's findings and limits: Controls' normalized Chao1 diversity significantly exceeded that of multiple sclerosis patients. Relative to controls, patients had five TRBV segments at higher frequency, with TRBV5-6, TRBV5-1 and TRBV20-1 among these. Under F measure analysis, samples from one preparation batch co-clustered strongly.

This clonotype turned up a few times. What it binds is not known. V shed 5 bases and J shed 0 bases, with 11 bases lying between them. CDR3 length equals 14 residues. Every TCR beta cDNA library bore unique molecular identifiers. T cells, about 0.95 to 10 million of them, yielded 500,000 or so cDNA molecules. In TCRdb, the PCR reads were re-called with MiXCR into one record per CDR3 protein. This table holds hundreds of thousands of distinct CDR3 sequences, 40% to 50% found once. The rearrangement joins TRBV12-3 or TRBV12-4 to TRBJ2-7; D tentatively fits TRBD1 or TRBD2 (6 bases each). The sequenced sample consisted of blood. This receptor was obtained from a girl aged 5-17 years with multiple sclerosis. The CDR3 DNA reads as TGTGCCAGCAGTAAGGGGGGCCGCTCCTACGAGCAGTACTTC. Its translation is CASSKGGRSYEQYF.